The present T cell receptor beta chain was sequenced within a study of post-analysis software for immune sequencing data (dated by TCRdb to between 2014 and 2017). Regarding the study in general: Disease courses on record covered relapsing-remitting, secondary progressive and progressive-relapsing multiple sclerosis, though some patients had no subtype annotation. Patient repertoires were compared against about twelve previously published healthy control repertoires from donors aged about 6 to 28 years. A subset of samples was prepared in parallel using single-end sample barcoding, then pooled and co-amplified after Illumina adapter ligation.

The library was produced with PCR. Reads for this sample came from an Illumina HiSeq 2500. To reduce PCR and sequencing biases, unique molecular identifiers were built into the TCR beta cDNA libraries. Every 1 to 10 million input T cells yielded approximately 500,000 cDNA molecules, meaning each molecule approximated one T cell. Patient libraries were prepared and sequenced with the same protocol used for the earlier healthy control dataset. Samples belonging to the same batch were prepared together, multiplexed and sequenced on a shared HiSeq lane. In the paper's pipeline: MIGEC handled the raw barcoded reads, throwing out single-read molecular identifier groups before consensus assembly and CDR3 extraction. Clonotype tables were post-analysed with VDJtools, normalizing diversity by down-sampling all datasets to the smallest sample size. To correct batch-related cross-sample contamination, repertoire overlap clustering matched CDR3 amino acid sequences but not nucleotide sequences. Clones were called with MiXCR by TCRdb after fastp trimmed the public reads at Q25, and only in-frame beta chains were retained. Every CDR3 protein is listed once, alongside the most common genes and DNA of its rows. These V and J calls originate from TCRdb's pipeline instead of the authors' own analysis. This sample gives about 560,000 distinct CDR3 sequences in total; 44% of them show up just once. The top ten hold 1.5% to 2% of the sample.

Results and caveats for the whole study, not just this receptor: Several TRBV segments, including TRBV5-6, TRBV5-1 and TRBV20-1, were significantly more frequent in patients than controls. Strong co-clustering of samples prepared in the same batch was shown by direct clustering with F measure, prompting a batch-effect correction. The multiple sclerosis patient group was slightly younger than the control group. Compared with controls, multiple sclerosis patients had significantly lower normalized Chao1 diversity, a finding suggesting substantial peripheral T-cell clonal expansion.

Inclusive of the bounding cysteine and phenylalanine, the CDR3 is 15 residues long. Only the CDR3 portion is preserved as DNA: 45 bases, with reading frame beginning at the first base. CDR1 and CDR2 are read off the germline V gene (reference sequence) as PRHDT and FYEKMQ. Unmatched junction bases come to 5, with V trimmed by 5 bases and J by 2 bases. Note on this clonotype: The antigen this receptor binds is unknown. No per-base quality is available; no much larger clone lies one base away.

To demonstrate the VDJtools post-analysis software, TCR beta repertoires were profiled from the peripheral blood of over ten young patients with multiple sclerosis. The patients with multiple sclerosis were children and adolescents between roughly 6 and 17 years of age. Sample: blood. The clonotype originates from a girl under 18 with multiple sclerosis. The chain links TRBV13 with TRBJ2-1; TRBD2 agrees with 8 junctional bases. The CDR3 amino acid sequence is: CASSEGREAYNEQFF. The DNA reads as follows: TGTGCCAGCAGCGAGGGGCGGGAGGCCTACAATGAGCAGTTCTTC.